This T cell receptor beta chain was captured in a study of monozygotic twins with inflammatory bowel disease. This CDR3 comprises 20 residues. Whole-blood RNA isolation (total RNA) proceeded without T cell sorting. In eight separate reactions per sample, cDNA was generated. TCRdb reprocessed the 5' RACE reads; each CDR3 protein has one entry and no DNA is given. The sample's table shows more than 110,000 distinct CDR3 sequences. Study results and caveats: Healthy co-twins exceeded IBD patients in TCRbeta diversity as measured by inverse Simpson. Especially with disease activity, IBD patients shared fewer clonotypes with others than healthy twins did.

Comments on this clonotype: Antigen unknown.

The chain joins TRBV12-3 or TRBV12-4 to TRBJ2-1; TCRdb names TRBD2, which stays unverified in the absence of DNA. This TCR was recovered from a human donor with ulcerative colitis or Crohn's disease, or a healthy co-twin of an affected twin (not recorded which). The sequenced sample consisted of blood. The CDR3 protein is CASSFSGLAGGKSSYNEQFF.